This T cell receptor (beta chain) emerged from a study of cytomegalovirus exposure and HLA in healthy donors. Overall study: Genotyping of more than 300 donors showed that 70% to 90% belonged to the Caucasian-associated ancestry cluster. Notes on the study in general: The authors reported that TCR beta sequences could predict HLA-A and HLA-B alleles. These predictions were accurate for most subjects in the first cohort. Generally TCR sequences proved uncommon, though certain public TCRs appeared in numerous donors.

Donors were nominally healthy when sampled, though unrecorded immune exposures were likely. Remarks on this clone: Its antigen remains unidentified.

Primers included in the PCR were 60 Vbeta and 13 Jbeta primers. Sequenced by immunoSEQ multiplex PCR; TCRdb stores in-frame clones only, minus some. The data show roughly 110,000 clones, 82% seen once. CDR3 size: 17 residues. Germline trimming cut 4 bases from V and 4 bases from J; bases unmatched to any gene: 11. CDR1 LNHDA and CDR2 SQIVND come from the germline V gene (reference sequence). This rearrangement joins TRBV19 to TRBJ1-4, with 8 bases identical to TRBD1. The TCR was taken from a man in his thirties or forties in good health and CMV-seropositive. The sample was PBMCs. DNA for the CDR3: TGTGCCAGTAGTACCCGACAGGGGAGGGCTCTTAATGAAAAACTGTTTTTT. It translates to CASSTRQGRALNEKLFF.